This T cell receptor (beta chain) was captured by sequencing in a study of beta chain features in type 1 diabetes. General study results and limits: Junctions at VDJ sites from type 1 diabetes patients had fewer insertions and more deletions. Resolution of whether HLA type affects TCRB rearrangement was not achieved here.

The CDR3 spans 14 residues. CDR1 is SGHTA, CDR2 FQGNSA, per germline. The V gene lost 2 bases and the J gene lost 3 bases, with 11 bases spanning the gap. Of the isolated RNA, all was reverse transcribed, and so the sequenced material was expressed TCRB transcripts. TCRdb keeps only in-frame clones here, not all; method: immunoSEQ multiplex PCR. The data contain 250,000 or so clones, about 63% of them singletons. In the case of this clone: The antigen remains unidentified.

The chain employs TRBV7-2 and TRBJ2-7; no firm D call. The TCR was taken from a man aged 25-45 years in good health. Source material: naive CD4+ T cells from blood. The CDR3 here is CASSLWVADYEQYF. The CDR3 DNA reads TGTGCCAGCAGCTTATGGGTCGCCGACTACGAGCAGTACTTC.